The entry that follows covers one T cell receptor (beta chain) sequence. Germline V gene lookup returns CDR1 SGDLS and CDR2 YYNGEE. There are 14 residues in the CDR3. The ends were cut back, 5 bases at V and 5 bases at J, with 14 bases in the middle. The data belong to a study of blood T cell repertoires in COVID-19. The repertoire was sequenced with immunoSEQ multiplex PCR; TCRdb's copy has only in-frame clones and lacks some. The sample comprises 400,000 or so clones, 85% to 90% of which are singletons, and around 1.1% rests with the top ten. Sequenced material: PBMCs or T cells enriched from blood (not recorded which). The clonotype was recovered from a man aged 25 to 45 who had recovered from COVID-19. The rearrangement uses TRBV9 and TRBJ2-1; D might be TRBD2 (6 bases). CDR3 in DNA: TGTGCCAGCAGTGTAACGGGAGCCCACAATGAGCAGTTCTTC. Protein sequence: CASSVTGAHNEQFF.